One sample yielded the 15 T cell receptor beta chains listed below, sequenced in a study of control samples from healthy donors and cancer patients. Repertoires were generated with immunoSEQ multiplex PCR, while TCRdb's copy carries only in-frame clones and drops some. Among some 100,000 clones listed, 87% were seen once. The material sequenced was blood. These receptor sequences come from a woman aged 50 to 65 in good health.

The chain joins TRBV5-6 to TRBJ1-4; D is ambiguous. With 4 bases removed from V and 8 bases from J, the gap between germline ends came to 12 bases. Germline V CDR1 and CDR2: SGHDT, YYEEEE. The CDR3 consists of 13 residues. The CDR3 is CASSGKLGEKLFF. In DNA, the CDR3 is TGTGCCAGCAGCGGAAAATTAGGGGAAAAACTGTTTTTT.

The V call is TRBV6-6, the J call TRBJ2-7; 8 bases are shared with TRBD1. CDR1 is MNHNY, CDR2 SVGAGI, per germline (reference sequence). The CDR3 sequence is 14 residues long. Trimming removed 6 bases from V and 0 bases from J; junction bases left unmatched: 4. Written as DNA, the CDR3 is TGTGCCAGCAGCTTCGGACAGGGCTCCTACGAGCAGTACTTC. Translated, it gives CASSFGQGSYEQYF.

The V and J genes are TRBV24-1 and TRBJ2-3; 7 bases map to TRBD2. Germline assignment: CDR1 KGHDR and CDR2 SFDVKD. With 9 bases clipped from V and 4 bases from J, the junction kept 3 bases outside the gene matches. The CDR3 runs to 12 residues. For the CDR3, the DNA is TGTGCCACCGGCGGGAGCCCAGATACGCAGTATTTT. This sequence encodes CATGGSPDTQYF.

The V gene is TRBV24-1, the J gene TRBJ2-2; the D gene is possibly TRBD2 (6 bases). Germline V gene sequence: CDR1 KGHDR, CDR2 SFDVKD. This CDR3 region has 15 residues. The V end was cut by 4 bases, the J end by 4 bases, with 12 bases between. The CDR3 DNA reads as TGTGCCACCAGTGACCGCGGGACGTCCACCGGGGAGCTGTTTTTT. This gives the protein CATSDRGTSTGELFF.

This rearrangement joins TRBV5-1 to TRBJ2-5, with 8 bases identical to TRBD1. Trimming took 0 bases from V and 2 from J; bases not matched to a gene: 0. This CDR3 region has 14 residues. The V gene's germline CDR1 is SGHRS and CDR2 YFSETQ. CDR3 in DNA: TGCGCCAGCAGCTTGGGGGACAGGCAAGAGACCCAGTACTTC. Protein: CASSLGDRQETQYF.

V is TRBV3-1 (or the pseudogene TRBV3-2) and J is TRBJ1-1, with a weak D call TRBD1 (6 bases). The CDR3 length is 14 residues. V was pared by 5 bases and J by 4 bases, with 14 bases between. CDR1 and CDR2 (germline): LGHDT, YNNKEL (reference sequence). CDR3 nucleotide sequence: TGTGCCAGCAGCTTTACTCGGGGGGCCACTGAAGCTTTCTTT. Amino acid sequence: CASSFTRGATEAFF.

This chain uses TRBV5-1 with TRBJ2-3; D is perhaps TRBD2 (6 bases). This CDR3 region has 15 residues. Germline CDR1 reads SGHRS; CDR2 reads YFSETQ. V was clipped by 1 base and J by 2 bases, with 11 bases between them. The CDR3 DNA reads as TGCGCCAGCAGCTTGCGGGGGTCCGACACAGATACGCAGTATTTT. The encoded protein is CASSLRGSDTDTQYF.

The rearrangement joins TRBV5-6 to TRBJ1-2; D is uncertain. V gave up 4 bases and J gave up 4 bases, with 11 bases separating them. The germline V gene has CDR1 SGHDT and CDR2 YYEEEE. The length of the CDR3 is 13 residues. The CDR3 sequence is CASSPLGVYGYTF. For the CDR3, the DNA is TGTGCCAGCAGCCCTCTTGGTGTCTATGGCTACACCTTC.

The chain carries TRBV9 and TRBJ2-3; D may be TRBD2 (7 bases). The CDR3 length is 16 residues. Germline CDR1 SGDLS, CDR2 YYNGEE. Trimming took off 3 bases at V and 3 bases at J, with 17 bases between the two ends. This CDR3 reads CASSARQVGGTDTQYF. CDR3 in DNA: TGTGCCAGCAGCGCTCGACAGGTGGGGGGGACAGATACGCAGTATTTT.

The J gene is TRBJ2-5, the V gene TRBV20-1, with D unclear. Trimming took 3 bases from V and 3 from J, leaving 11 bases between them. The CDR3 consists of 13 residues. The germline V gene encodes CDR1 DFQATT and CDR2 SNEGSKA (reference sequence). CDR3 in DNA: TGCAGTGCTAGTACTGCTACGAAAGAGACCCAGTACTTC. It specifies CSASTATKETQYF.

This clone came up once. The chain uses TRBV18 and TRBJ1-5; D perhaps matches TRBD1 (6 bases). The CDR3 length is 15 residues. Trimming pared 3 bases from V and 1 base from J, leaving 10 bases between. CDR1 and CDR2 (germline): KGHSH, LQKENI. Here the CDR3 reads CASSPTGSSNQPQHF. The CDR3 nucleotides are TGTGCCAGCTCACCGACAGGATCGAGCAATCAGCCCCAGCATTTT.

This chain uses TRBV6-4 with TRBJ1-4; tentative D call: TRBD1 (6 bases). This CDR3 contains 15 residues. The V gene's germline CDR1 is MRHNA and CDR2 SNTAGT. Trimming stripped 3 bases from V and 6 bases from J, with 14 bases between. CDR3: CASSEFTGMDEKLFF. In DNA, the CDR3 is TGTGCCAGCAGTGAATTCACAGGGATGGATGAAAAACTGTTTTTT.

V is TRBV6-5 and J is TRBJ2-7, with D possibly TRBD1 on 5 matching bases. The CDR3 consists of 12 residues. V was shortened by 7 bases and J by 5 bases, with 12 bases between the two germline ends. Germline V gene lookup returns CDR1 MNHEY and CDR2 SVGAGI. CDR3 sequence: CASTTGSHEQYF. The DNA for the CDR3 is TGTGCCAGCACCACAGGATCCCACGAGCAGTACTTC.

In DNA, the CDR3 is TGCAGCGTTGAATTGGGACAGGGTCGGTACGAGCAGTACTTC. It is translated as CSVELGQGRYEQYF. The genes are TRBV29-1 and TRBJ2-7; TRBD1 aligns across 9 bases. The CDR3 totals 14 residues. The trim removed 2 bases at V and 4 bases at J, leaving 6 bases unmatched. CDR1 and CDR2 (germline): SQVTM, ANQGSEA.

V usage is TRBV4-1 and J usage is TRBJ1-4, with no clear D. V shed 4 bases and J shed 8 bases, with 17 bases lying between them. Looked up from germline, CDR1 is MGHRA and CDR2 is YSYEKL. CDR3 length: 15 residues. DNA for the CDR3: TGCGCCAGCAGCCCGGACCGGTCCGGAGGGGAAAAACTGTTTTTT. Translating it yields CASSPDRSGGEKLFF.